A selection of T cell receptor beta chains follows, all from one sample in a study of metastatic and nonmetastatic thyroid tumors. Using MiXCR, TCRdb re-called clones from the PCR reads. Of some 25,000 clones listed, over 10% were seen once; the top ten hold about 13%. Sequencing input: blood. The receptors stem from a female donor with papillary thyroid cancer or a benign thyroid nodule (not recorded which). Some clones in this sample may be carry-over from other donors' samples. The CDR3 runs from the conserved cysteine through the conserved F or W. D genes are given only for firm matches. Expanded clones get a size class; other rows say once, few or many, or leave the size out.

J gene,V gene,D gene,clone size,CDR3 protein,CDR3 DNA
TRBJ2-7,TRBV11-2,TRBD1,many,CASSPGQGGLNF,TGTGCCAGCAGCCCGGGACAGGGAGGTTTAAACTTC
TRBJ2-3,TRBV7-2,NA,many,CASSLLGAGDTQYF,TGTGCCAGCAGCTTACTGGGGGCCGGGGATACGCAGTATTTT
TRBJ2-7,TRBV18,NA,medium-sized,CASSLSGGAYEQYF,TGTGCCAGCTCCCTTAGCGGAGGGGCCTACGAGCAGTACTTC
TRBJ2-7,TRBV9,TRBD2,many,CASSVEGTRHYEQYF,TGTGCCAGCAGCGTAGAGGGGACTAGGCACTACGAGCAGTACTTC
TRBJ2-5,TRBV2,NA,many,CASIEWRAPETQYF,TGTGCCAGCATAGAGTGGCGGGCCCCAGAGACCCAGTACTTC
TRBJ2-7,TRBV9,NA,many,CASSVGSGTNYEQYF,TGTGCCAGCAGCGTCGGCTCCGGGACCAACTACGAGCAGTACTTC
TRBJ2-7,TRBV20-1,TRBD2,NA,CSALGVVRLAGLEQYF,TGCAGTGCTCTGGGTGTGGTTAGACTAGCGGGACTCGAGCAGTACTTC
TRBJ1-5,TRBV5-8,NA,many,CASRPGQNSNQPQHF,TGTGCCAGCAGGCCAGGGCAGAATAGCAATCAGCCCCAGCATTTT
TRBJ1-2,TRBV11-2,NA,NA,CASSPDVQGHPSSYTF,TGTGCCAGCAGCCCAGACGTCCAGGGTCATCCCTCATCCTACACCTTC
TRBJ1-1,TRBV27,TRBD1,many,CATRLGGVMNTEAFF,TGTGCCACCCGCTTAGGGGGCGTTATGAACACTGAAGCTTTCTTT
TRBJ2-7,TRBV2,TRBD2,NA,CASTPRTSGSYEQYF,TGTGCCAGCACCCCTAGGACTAGCGGGTCCTACGAGCAGTACTTC
TRBJ2-3,TRBV5-1,NA,many,CASRRDTDTQYF,TGCGCCAGCCGACGGGACACAGATACGCAGTATTTT
TRBJ2-7,TRBV19,NA,medium-sized,CASSSAVFYEQYF,TGTGCCAGTAGTTCTGCAGTCTTCTACGAGCAGTACTTC
TRBJ1-2,TRBV3-1,NA,NA,CVSSQDSGLARGYTF,TGTGTCAGCAGCCAAGATAGTGGGCTCGCGAGAGGCTACACCTTC
TRBJ2-5,TRBV3-1,TRBD1,many,CASNGGTGVGETQYF,TGTGCCAGCAACGGCGGGACAGGGGTTGGGGAGACCCAGTACTTC
TRBJ1-1,TRBV3-1,NA,medium-sized,CASSQQGRPEAFF,TGTGCCAGCAGCCAACAGGGGCGCCCTGAAGCTTTCTTT
TRBJ1-2,TRBV30,NA,NA,CAWSVSTADGYTF,TGTGCCTGGAGTGTTTCAACAGCGGATGGCTACACCTTC
TRBJ2-1,TRBV19,NA,many,CASRKGASSYNEQFF,TGTGCCAGTCGTAAAGGGGCGAGCTCCTACAATGAGCAGTTCTTC
TRBJ2-1,TRBV7-7,NA,many,CASSLFPRGGTYNEQFF,TGTGCTAGCAGCTTATTCCCCCGTGGAGGCACCTACAATGAGCAGTTCTTC
TRBJ2-1,TRBV20-1,NA,many,CSATGYHEQFF,TGCAGTGCTACAGGGTACCATGAGCAGTTCTTC
TRBJ2-1,TRBV9,TRBD2,many,CASSGPSGLYNEQFF,TGTGCCAGCAGCGGACCTAGCGGACTTTACAATGAGCAGTTCTTC
TRBJ2-1,TRBV20-1,NA,many,CSASPSGLYNEQFF,TGCAGTGCTAGCCCCTCCGGGCTTTACAATGAGCAGTTCTTC
TRBJ2-1,TRBV11-2,NA,many,CASSSRVTGYNEQFF,TGTGCCAGCAGCTCCCGGGTTACAGGCTACAATGAGCAGTTCTTC
TRBJ2-7,TRBV7-9,NA,NA,CASSLGGQVEQYF,TGTGCCAGCAGCCTAGGAGGGCAGGTCGAGCAGTACTTC
TRBJ2-3,TRBV6-1,TRBD2,many,CASSRLAGGGNTQYF,TGTGCCAGCAGTCGACTAGCGGGAGGAGGTAATACGCAGTATTTT
TRBJ2-7,TRBV28,TRBD2,many,CASSFVGLATYEQYF,TGTGCCAGCAGTTTCGTCGGACTAGCAACCTACGAGCAGTACTTC
TRBJ2-7,TRBV3-1,NA,medium-sized,CASREDPSSYEQYF,TGTGCCAGCAGAGAGGACCCGAGCTCCTACGAGCAGTACTTC